The 24 T cell receptor beta chains listed next were all sequenced from one sample in a study of blood T cell repertoires in COVID-19. Sequencing was performed with immunoSEQ multiplex PCR; in TCRdb, only in-frame clones are kept and a portion is missing. The data contain around 190,000 clones, 84% of them singletons. The sequencing input was PBMCs or T cells enriched from blood (not recorded which). These TCRs come from a woman aged 25 to 39 who had been exposed to COVID-19.

V usage is TRBV30 and J usage is TRBJ2-2; D is ambiguous. The CDR3 has 11 amino acids. Germline CDR1 GTSNPN, CDR2 SVGIG (reference sequence). Trimming removed 1 base from V and 8 bases from J, with 5 bases in between. CDR3 nucleotides: TGTGCCTGGAGTGAGGAGGGGGAGCTGTTTTTT. This codes for CAWSEEGELFF.

The CDR3 loop reads CASTQTGFYGYTF. CDR3 DNA: TGTGCCAGTACGCAGACAGGGTTCTATGGCTACACCTTC. V is TRBV19 and J is TRBJ1-2; TRBD1 matches at 7 bases. This CDR3 is 13 amino acids long. The germline gives CDR1 LNHDA, CDR2 SQIVND (reference sequence). The junction had 6 bases not matched to a gene; V was cut back by 7 bases and J by 4 bases.

V and J are TRBV9 and TRBJ2-7; D may be TRBD1 (5 bases). Per the germline V gene, CDR1 is SGDLS and CDR2 is YYNGEE. V was trimmed by 3 bases and J by 0 bases, leaving 7 bases between them. The CDR3 is 13 amino acids. CDR3 in amino acids: CASSGGSSYEQYF. CDR3 coding DNA: TGTGCCAGCAGCGGGGGCAGCTCCTACGAGCAGTACTTC.

The chain recombines TRBV7-8 with TRBJ1-2; 10 nucleotides line up with TRBD1. The CDR3 totals 16 residues. J was trimmed by 0 bases and V by 1 base; bases with no gene match: 2. Germline V lookup: CDR1 SGHVS, CDR2 FQNEAQ. CDR3 DNA: TGTGCCAGCAGCTTAGACGGGACAGGGGCTAACTATGGCTACACCTTC. This translates into CASSLDGTGANYGYTF.

The count of this clone is one. The chain joins TRBV6-1 to TRBJ1-6, with D unclear. With 4 bases removed from V and 0 bases from J, the gap between germline ends came to 10 bases. This CDR3 contains 16 residues. Germline V gene lookup returns CDR1 MNHNS and CDR2 SASEGT. CDR3 sequence (DNA): TGTGCCAGCAGTGGTACTTGGAGCTCCTATAATTCACCCCTCCACTTT. This codes for CASSGTWSSYNSPLHF.

The V gene is TRBV30, the J gene TRBJ2-4; 11 bases are a match to TRBD1. This CDR3 comprises 16 residues. The V gene's germline CDR1 is GTSNPN and CDR2 SVGIG (reference sequence). V lost 0 bases, J lost 3 bases, and 4 bases stayed unmatched. CDR3 sequence: CAWSVLGQGVKNIQYF. Written as DNA, the CDR3 is TGTGCCTGGAGTGTACTGGGACAGGGGGTCAAAAACATTCAGTACTTC.

This chain joins TRBV7-2 and TRBJ1-2; 7 bases line up with TRBD1. This CDR3 is 15 amino acids long. Germline CDR1 reads SGHTA; CDR2 reads FQGNSA. The J segment lost 7 bases and the V segment lost 2 bases, leaving 10 bases of the junction unmatched. As DNA, the CDR3 is TGTGCCAGCAGCTTATACCGACAGGGCCAAGGTGGCTACACCTTC. It is translated as CASSLYRQGQGGYTF.

This clone has a single count. The chain recombines TRBV4-3 with TRBJ2-2; a weak D match, TRBD1 (6 bases). The CDR3 is made up of 13 amino acids. The V gene's germline CDR1 is LGHNA and CDR2 YSLEER. The germline V and J ends were trimmed by 4 bases and 6 bases, with 9 bases remaining between them. DNA for the CDR3: TGCGCCAGCAGCCCTGGACAGTCCGGGGAGCTGTTTTTT. Protein product: CASSPGQSGELFF.

This chain uses TRBV5-6 with TRBJ2-3, with D perhaps TRBD1 (6 bases). Trimming stripped 3 bases from V and 6 bases from J, with 17 bases between. The CDR3 totals 15 residues. Per germline, CDR1 SGHDT and CDR2 YYEEEE. The CDR3 DNA sequence: TGTGCCAGCAGCTCCGCTGGCAGGGGTACGGATACGCAGTATTTT. Amino acids: CASSSAGRGTDTQYF.

This rearrangement joins TRBV19 to TRBJ2-5; weak D call: TRBD1 (5 bases). This CDR3 contains 14 residues. The V gene's germline CDR1 is LNHDA and CDR2 SQIVND (reference sequence). V was cut by 3 bases and J by 3 bases, with 11 bases left in between. CDR3 protein: CASSMAQEKETQYF. In DNA form, the CDR3 reads TGTGCCAGTAGTATGGCACAGGAGAAAGAGACCCAGTACTTC.

This chain links TRBV27 with TRBJ1-1, with D tentatively TRBD1 (5 bases). CDR3 length equals 14 residues. Germline assignment: CDR1 MNHEY and CDR2 SMNVEV (reference sequence). V was cut by 3 bases and J by 5 bases, with 13 bases left in between. CDR3 protein: CASSLSQGITEAFF. The CDR3 DNA reads TGTGCCAGCAGTTTGTCTCAGGGCATAACTGAAGCTTTCTTT.

This clone was observed a few times. The chain carries TRBV7-3 and TRBJ2-7, with D unresolved. In germline, CDR1 is SGHTA, CDR2 FQGTGA. V lost 0 bases, J lost 5 bases, and 5 bases lay in between. The CDR3 has 12 amino acids. The CDR3 bases are TGTGCCAGCAGCTTAACGCGGAACGAGCAGTACTTC. It is translated as CASSLTRNEQYF.

The chain recombines TRBV29-1 with TRBJ1-1; the D gene is possibly TRBD1 (5 bases). Trimming pared 6 bases from V and 2 bases from J, leaving 10 bases between. Germline loops: CDR1 SQVTM, CDR2 ANQGSEA. There are 12 residues in the CDR3. The CDR3 bases are TGCAGCGTAGTCGGGGGTAACACTGAAGCTTTCTTT. The encoded protein is CSVVGGNTEAFF.

This clone was recorded once. This chain links TRBV3-1 (or the pseudogene TRBV3-2) with TRBJ2-7; D not resolved. This CDR3 has 15 amino acids. The germline V gene has CDR1 LGHDT and CDR2 YNNKEL (reference sequence). The germline V and J ends were trimmed by 1 base and 0 bases, with 10 bases remaining between them. CDR3 residues: CASSQVSTPSYEQYF. The CDR3 nucleotides read TGTGCCAGCAGCCAAGTTTCGACACCCTCCTACGAGCAGTACTTC.

V is TRBV30 and J is TRBJ1-1; TRBD1 matches 8 bases. Germline V lookup: CDR1 GTSNPN, CDR2 SVGIG (reference sequence). With 5 bases clipped from V and 4 bases from J, the junction kept 6 bases outside the gene matches. The CDR3 runs 13 residues. Here the CDR3 DNA reads TGTGCCTGGGTTGGACAGGGCGGCACTGAAGCTTTCTTT. Translating gives CAWVGQGGTEAFF.

This sequence joins TRBV9 and TRBJ2-1; TRBD1 might be the D (6 bases). V was cut by 3 bases and J by 2 bases, with 9 bases left in between. CDR1 and CDR2 from the germline V gene are SGDLS and YYNGEE. The CDR3 covers 14 residues. CDR3: CASSDGDTYNEQFF. The CDR3 region has the DNA TGTGCCAGCAGCGACGGGGACACCTACAATGAGCAGTTCTTC.

V usage is TRBV10-3 and J usage is TRBJ2-3; 11 positions match TRBD2. Germline CDR1 and CDR2: ENHRY and SYGVKD. This CDR3 contains 14 residues. The J segment lost 3 bases and the V segment lost 6 bases, leaving 2 bases of the junction unmatched. The CDR3, as DNA: TGTGCCATCAGGGGACTAGCGGTTACAGATACGCAGTATTTT. Its translation is CAIRGLAVTDTQYF.

The rearrangement joins TRBV14 to TRBJ1-4; 8 positions match TRBD1. The CDR3 consists of 15 residues. The junction had 7 bases not matched to a gene; V was cut back by 3 bases and J by 7 bases. Germline V gene data show CDR1 as SGHDN and CDR2 as FVKESK. The DNA for the CDR3 is TGTGCCAGCAGCCAGCGGACAGGGTTTTTTGAAAAACTGTTTTTT. Translated, it gives CASSQRTGFFEKLFF.

The V and J genes are TRBV14 and TRBJ2-4; the D gene is possibly TRBD1 (5 bases). The length of the CDR3 is 15 residues. The V gene's germline CDR1 is SGHDN and CDR2 FVKESK. Trimming left V 1 base short and J 6 bases short, with 13 bases between. This CDR3 reads CASSQGQGLVNIQYF. CDR3 coding DNA: TGTGCCAGCAGCCAAGGGCAGGGATTGGTAAACATTCAGTACTTC.

This rearrangement joins TRBV2 to TRBJ2-2; possibly TRBD2 for D (6 bases). Trimming shortened V by 4 bases and J by 7 bases, and 13 bases separated the two germline ends. The length of the CDR3 is 14 residues. Germline V gene sequence: CDR1 SNHLY, CDR2 FYNNEI. The CDR3 spells CASSVREEIGELFF. CDR3 coding DNA: TGTGCCAGCAGTGTGCGGGAAGAAATCGGGGAGCTGTTTTTT.

V usage is TRBV7-3 and J usage is TRBJ2-2; 12 nucleotides line up with TRBD2. The length of the CDR3 is 16 residues. In germline, CDR1 is SGHTA, CDR2 FQGTGA. V dropped 5 bases and J dropped 6; count of bases not matched to a gene: 7. For the CDR3, the DNA is TGTGCCAGCAGCGGGGGACTAGCGGGTTGGCCCGGGGAGCTGTTTTTT. It codes for CASSGGLAGWPGELFF.

This clone was counted once. J is TRBJ1-1 and V is TRBV4-3; TRBD1 agrees at 7 bases. Germline V gene data show CDR1 as LGHNA and CDR2 as YSLEER. This CDR3 is built from 15 residues. The ends lost 3 bases at V and 5 bases at J; junction bases unmatched: 9. The CDR3 loop reads CASSHRIGGWTEAFF. For the CDR3, the DNA is TGCGCCAGCAGCCACAGAATAGGGGGCTGGACTGAAGCTTTCTTT.

The chain couples TRBV2 to TRBJ1-6; TRBD1 matches at 8 bases. There are 16 residues in the CDR3. The junction had 9 bases not matched to a gene; V was cut back by 6 bases and J by 5 bases. Germline-derived CDR1 and CDR2 are SNHLY and FYNNEI. The CDR3 region is CASRIYRGEDNSPLHF. DNA for the CDR3: TGTGCCAGCAGAATTTACAGGGGGGAAGATAATTCACCCCTCCACTTT.

The J gene is TRBJ1-3, the V gene TRBV5-1; 7 nucleotides agree with TRBD1. Losses at the gene ends were 0 bases for V and 8 bases for J; bases not matched to a gene: 8. This CDR3 has 15 amino acids. Germline CDR1 and CDR2: SGHRS and YFSETQ. The DNA for the CDR3 is TGCGCCAGCAGCTTGGTAGGGGACAGCTCGGACACCATATATTTT. Translated, it gives CASSLVGDSSDTIYF.